This section outlines one T cell receptor beta chain sequence together with its context. In its sample, this clonotype was seen a few times. Its binding antigen is unknown. No base quality information exists; no much larger clone differs at one position. According to the germline V gene, CDR1 reads MNHNS and CDR2 reads SASEGT. V is clipped by 7 bases and J by 4 bases, and the sequence between their germline boundaries is 11 bases long. The CDR3 spans 13 residues, from the cysteine through the phenylalanine. CDR3 DNA is the only sequence kept; it has 39 bases, read in frame from the first base. These data belong to a study of T cell repertoires in cytomegalovirus infection (dated by TCRdb to the late 2010s). General notes on the study: Donor HLA type was relevant to the analysis, because carriage of CMV infection together with the matching HLA type was indicated by public TCR beta signatures. What the research found in general, with its limitations: In the ex vivo response, HLA-C-restricted CMV-specific TCR beta clonotypes were dominant, and in two of eight donors the single most frequent clonotype came from this HLA-C-restricted group. Carriers of CMV infection plus the relevant HLA type were discriminated by the cumulative frequency of public TCR beta family members in the study cohort and in an independent approximately 340-donor cohort.

These reads were obtained on an Illumina HiSeq 1500. The raw public data were reprocessed by TCRdb itself: fastp quality trimming at Q25, MiXCR clonotype calling, in-frame beta chains only. Records with the same CDR3 protein are collapsed into one entry carrying the most frequent genes and DNA. The sample table records hundreds of thousands of distinct CDR3 sequences; roughly 16% of these occur just once. The ten biggest clones cover 12% of the sample. Sequencing used PBMCs. The rearrangement combines TRBV6-1 with TRBJ1-3; no confident D gene assignment can be made. The sequence derives from a human donor in good health (CMV status not recorded). Some clones in this sample may be carry-over from other donors' samples. The DNA is TGTGCCAGCAACGCGGATGTCGGAAACACCATATATTTT. This encodes CASNADVGNTIYF.